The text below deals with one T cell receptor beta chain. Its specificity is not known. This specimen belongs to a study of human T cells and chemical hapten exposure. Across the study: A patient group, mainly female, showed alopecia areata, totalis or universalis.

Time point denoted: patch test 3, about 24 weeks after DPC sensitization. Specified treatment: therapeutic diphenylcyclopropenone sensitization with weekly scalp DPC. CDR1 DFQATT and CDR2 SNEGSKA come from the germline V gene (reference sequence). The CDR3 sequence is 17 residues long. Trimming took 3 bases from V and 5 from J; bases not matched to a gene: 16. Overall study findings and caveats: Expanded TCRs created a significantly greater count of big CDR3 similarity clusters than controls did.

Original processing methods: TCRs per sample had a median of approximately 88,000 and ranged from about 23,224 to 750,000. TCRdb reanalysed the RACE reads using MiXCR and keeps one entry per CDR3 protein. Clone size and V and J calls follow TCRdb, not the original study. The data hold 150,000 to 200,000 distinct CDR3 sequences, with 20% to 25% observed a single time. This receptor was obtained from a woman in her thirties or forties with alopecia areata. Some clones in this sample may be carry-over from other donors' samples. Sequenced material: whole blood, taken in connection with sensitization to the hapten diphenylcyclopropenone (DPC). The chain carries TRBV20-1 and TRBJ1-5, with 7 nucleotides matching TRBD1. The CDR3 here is CSASRRGGQSTDQPQHF. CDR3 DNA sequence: TGCAGTGCTAGTAGAAGGGGGGGACAGTCGACCGATCAGCCCCAGCATTTT.